The TCR beta chain described here comes from a study of cytomegalovirus exposure and HLA in healthy donors. The primer mix had 60 Vbeta and 13 Jbeta primers. The method was immunoSEQ multiplex PCR; TCRdb's version includes in-frame clones alone and lacks a portion of them. This table has about 180,000 clones, 55% to 75% appearing once. V lost 5 bases and J lost 0, with 11 bases in between. Germline V gives CDR1 SEHNR, CDR2 FQNEAQ (reference sequence). The CDR3 sequence is 15 residues long. The sequencing sample was made of PBMCs. The clonotype was recovered from a human donor in good health. This chain joins TRBV7-9 and TRBJ1-5; a weak D match, TRBD1 (6 bases). The CDR3 here is CASSPGQNSNQPQHF. As DNA, the CDR3 is TGTGCCAGCAGCCCTGGACAGAATAGCAATCAGCCCCAGCATTTT.